This T cell receptor (beta chain) was sequenced in a study of memory CD4+ T cells and cytomegalovirus serostatus. As concerns this clone: Its cognate antigen is unknown.

Some clones are missing from TCRdb's copy, which holds only in-frame ones; the method was immunoSEQ multiplex PCR. Seen here are 25,000 to 30,000 clones, 70% to 85% observed once, and the top ten hold around 1%. Germline V lookup: CDR1 MNHNS, CDR2 SASEGT. This CDR3 contains 15 residues. V was trimmed by 0 bases and J by 3 bases, leaving 11 bases between them. Single viable CD3+CD4+CD8-CD45RO+ cells were sorted as the memory CD4+ T cells. Study-level findings and limits: About 40% of the roughly 150 known CMV-associated TCRbeta sequences appeared in CD4+ memory.

V usage is TRBV6-1 and J usage is TRBJ1-2; TRBD1 might be the D (5 bases). Sequenced input: memory CD4+ T cells from blood. This receptor was identified in an adult in good health and CMV-seronegative. CDR3 DNA: TGTGCCAGCAGTGAAGCGCGGGGACGCCACTATGGCTACACCTTC. This gives the protein CASSEARGRHYGYTF.